The 5 T cell receptor beta chains presented below share a single source sample, sequenced in a study of blood T cell repertoires in COVID-19. Assay: immunoSEQ multiplex PCR; the TCRdb copy retains only in-frame clones and omits some. Among more than 300,000 clones listed, about 89% were seen once. Sequencing used peripheral blood. The source of these receptors is a woman under 40 with COVID-19, enrolled during active disease.

The rearrangement joins TRBV3-1 (or the pseudogene TRBV3-2) to TRBJ2-3; D is unclear. CDR1 and CDR2 (germline): LGHDT, YNNKEL (reference sequence). The CDR3 is 16 amino acids. The V gene lost 0 bases and the J gene lost 2 bases, with 12 bases spanning the gap. The DNA of the CDR3 is TGTGCCAGCAGCCAAGAGGCTACTGGAGCCACAGATACGCAGTATTTT. It specifies CASSQEATGATDTQYF.

The rearrangement joins TRBV28 to TRBJ2-7, with 9 bases fitting TRBD1. The CDR3 sequence is 13 residues long. Germline V CDR1 and CDR2: MDHEN, SYDVKM. J lost 4 bases, V lost 11 bases, and 9 bases had no gene match. CDR3 coding DNA: TGTGCCGTCACCCGGGACAGGGAATACGAGCAGTACTTC. This gives the protein CAVTRDREYEQYF.

The chain combines TRBV7-9 with TRBJ2-1; 7 nucleotides align to TRBD2. The CDR3 has 14 amino acids. CDR1 is SEHNR, CDR2 FQNEAQ, per germline (reference sequence). The V gene end was trimmed by 3 bases and the J gene end by 2 bases; junction bases not matched to a gene: 1. The CDR3 spells CASSFGTTYNEQFF. As DNA, the CDR3 is TGTGCCAGCAGCTTTGGGACTACCTACAATGAGCAGTTCTTC.

CDR3 loop: CASSPRLGTGELFF. For the CDR3, the DNA is TGTGCCAGCAGTCCAAGACTAGGAACCGGGGAGCTGTTTTTT. The chain links TRBV6-5 to TRBJ2-2; D perhaps matches TRBD2 (6 bases). The CDR3 totals 14 residues. CDR1 MNHEY and CDR2 SVGAGI come from the germline V gene. The V end was cut by 5 bases, the J end by 5 bases, with 12 bases between.

The chain employs TRBV5-5 and TRBJ2-7; D might be TRBD2 (6 bases). Trimming stripped 1 base from V and 4 bases from J, with 12 bases between. Per the germline V gene, CDR1 is SGHKS and CDR2 is YYEKEE (reference sequence). This CDR3 has 14 residues. Here the CDR3 DNA reads TGTGCCAGCAGCTTGATCGGGAGTCAGTACGAGCAGTACTTC. Protein: CASSLIGSQYEQYF.